The rows below give T cell receptor beta chains drawn from one sample of a study of T cell responses to AZD1222 COVID-19 vaccine. The method was immunoSEQ multiplex PCR; TCRdb's version includes in-frame clones alone and lacks a portion of them. Of 150,000 to 200,000 clones listed, 90% to 95% are singletons. The source was peripheral blood, collected 28 days after the second AZD1222 dose. The receptors were gathered from an adult who received the AZD1222 COVID-19 vaccine. Both conserved end residues are part of each CDR3. The D gene is left open where the match is weak. The size field is filled for only some rows; it gives once, few, many or a size class.

V	J	D	size	CDR3	DNA
TRBV7-9	TRBJ2-5	TRBD2	many	CASSLKGTSGIQETQYF	TGTGCCAGCAGCTTAAAGGGGACTAGCGGAATCCAAGAGACCCAGTACTTC
TRBV6-6	TRBJ2-7	TRBD2	-	CASSDRTRTYEQYF	TGTGCCAGCAGTGACCGGACTAGGACTTACGAGCAGTACTTC
TRBV7-6	TRBJ2-2	-	-	CASSLGNTGELFF	TGTGCCAGCAGTCTAGGGAACACCGGGGAGCTGTTTTTT
TRBV3-1/TRBV3-2	TRBJ2-5	-	-	CASSQGQLGSPQETQYF	TGTGCCAGCAGCCAAGGGCAGCTCGGATCGCCCCAAGAGACCCAGTACTTC
TRBV19	TRBJ1-4	-	-	CASTREKLFF	TGTGCCAGTACCAGGGAAAAACTGTTTTTT
TRBV5-5	TRBJ1-4	-	-	CASSLGGPNEKLFF	TGTGCCAGCAGCTTGGGGGGGCCTAATGAAAAGCTGTTTTTT
TRBV5-1	TRBJ1-2	TRBD1	-	CASRSGQGVSLRDGYTF	TGCGCCAGCAGAAGTGGACAGGGGGTGTCCCTAAGGGATGGCTACACCTTC
TRBV28	TRBJ1-5	-	-	CASSRDRPQHF	TGTGCCAGCAGTCGGGATAGGCCCCAGCATTTT
TRBV7-8	TRBJ2-1	TRBD2	-	CASNSGRVGNEQFF	TGTGCCAGTAATAGCGGGAGGGTCGGCAATGAGCAGTTCTTC
TRBV28	TRBJ1-6	TRBD1	-	CASSPGTANSPLHF	TGTGCCAGCAGCCCCGGGACAGCTAATTCACCCCTCCACTTT
TRBV6-5	TRBJ1-5	TRBD1	-	CAVSTGDQPQHF	TGTGCCGTTTCGACAGGGGATCAGCCCCAGCATTTT
TRBV11-2	TRBJ2-3	-	-	CASSQAGTDTQYF	TGTGCCAGCAGTCAGGCAGGCACAGATACGCAGTATTTT
TRBV6-5	TRBJ1-1	-	once	CASPPYPWNTEAFF	TGTGCCAGCCCTCCGTACCCCTGGAACACTGAAGCTTTCTTT
TRBV11-1	TRBJ2-7	-	-	CASRDDYEQYF	TGTGCCAGCAGGGATGACTACGAGCAGTACTTC
TRBV19	TRBJ2-1	-	-	CASSIAVYNEQFF	TGTGCCAGTAGTATAGCAGTGTACAATGAGCAGTTCTTC
TRBV9	TRBJ2-1	-	-	CASSVGDNEQFF	TGTGCCAGCAGCGTAGGGGACAATGAGCAGTTCTTC
TRBV6-2/TRBV6-3	TRBJ2-7	TRBD2	-	CASSFSGRAGYEQYF	TGTGCCAGCAGTTTTTCCGGGAGGGCCGGGTACGAGCAGTACTTC
TRBV3-1/TRBV3-2	TRBJ2-1	TRBD2	-	CASSQGWGGRLAGASYNEQFF	TGTGCCAGCAGCCAGGGGTGGGGAGGTAGGCTAGCGGGAGCGTCCTACAATGAGCAGTTCTTC
TRBV5-1	TRBJ1-4	-	few	CASSLAPSTGANEKLFF	TGCGCCAGCAGCTTGGCGCCTTCGACAGGCGCTAATGAAAAACTGTTTTTT
TRBV28	TRBJ2-7	-	once	CASSPDTAVLKYF	TGTGCCAGCAGTCCCGACACGGCGGTCCTGAAGTACTTC
TRBV6-2/TRBV6-3	TRBJ2-1	TRBD2	-	CASSSPKGGAYNEQFF	TGTGCCAGCAGCTCCCCAAAGGGAGGGGCCTACAATGAGCAGTTCTTC
TRBV5-8	TRBJ1-5	-	-	CASSSRQVNQPQHF	TGTGCCAGCAGCTCTCGACAGGTCAATCAGCCCCAGCATTTT
TRBV5-1	TRBJ2-1	TRBD2	-	CASSLVASGSHEQFF	TGCGCCAGCAGCTTGGTGGCTAGCGGGAGTCATGAGCAGTTCTTC
TRBV9	TRBJ2-1	TRBD2	once	CASSDGTSGSLGNEQFF	TGTGCCAGCAGCGACGGGACTAGCGGTTCTTTGGGGAATGAGCAGTTCTTC
TRBV4-1	TRBJ1-1	-	-	CASSRLSFNGDTEAFF	TGCGCCAGCAGCCGGCTTTCATTCAACGGCGACACTGAAGCTTTCTTT
TRBV7-9	TRBJ2-3	-	-	CASSPWTGGAADTQYF	TGTGCCAGCAGCCCCTGGACGGGTGGGGCCGCGGATACGCAGTATTTT
TRBV6-2/TRBV6-3	TRBJ2-1	-	-	CASSPRGQLNEQFF	TGTGCCAGCAGTCCAAGAGGACAGCTCAATGAGCAGTTCTTC
TRBV6-2/TRBV6-3	TRBJ1-2	TRBD1	-	CASSQESTGQWGYTF	TGTGCCAGCAGTCAAGAGTCGACAGGGCAGTGGGGCTACACCTTC
TRBV6-5	TRBJ1-1	-	-	CASSYSNQGSTEAFF	TGTGCCAGCAGTTACTCGAACCAGGGGTCGACTGAAGCTTTCTTT
TRBV27	TRBJ1-1	TRBD1	-	CAAIGDRPFF	TGTGCCGCGATAGGGGACAGACCTTTCTTT
TRBV18	TRBJ1-3	-	-	CASSPPKGAGNTIYF	TGTGCCAGCTCACCACCCAAAGGGGCTGGAAACACCATATATTTT
TRBV9	TRBJ2-7	TRBD2	-	CASSVAAGTTYEQYF	TGTGCCAGCAGCGTAGCAGCGGGGACTACCTACGAGCAGTACTTC
TRBV30	TRBJ2-5	-	once	CAWQIQGGETQYF	TGTGCCTGGCAAATACAGGGGGGGGAGACCCAGTACTTC
TRBV6-5	TRBJ1-2	-	-	CASSPTSDVYYGYTF	TGTGCCAGCAGTCCGACTTCGGACGTATACTATGGCTACACCTTC
TRBV7-2	TRBJ1-1	-	-	CASSLTRGGNTEAFF	TGTGCCAGCAGCCTAACCCGGGGAGGGAACACTGAAGCTTTCTTT
TRBV28	TRBJ2-5	TRBD1	-	CASSPQFRDSRTQYF	TGTGCCAGCAGTCCGCAATTCCGGGACAGTAGGACCCAGTACTTC
TRBV27	TRBJ1-2	TRBD1	-	CASSLTGDYGYTF	TGTGCCAGCAGTCTTACAGGGGACTATGGCTACACCTTC
TRBV5-4	TRBJ2-5	-	-	CASSGGVETQYF	TGTGCCAGCAGCGGTGGGGTGGAGACCCAGTACTTC
TRBV7-9	TRBJ1-5	-	-	CASSLPNQPQHF	TGTGCCAGCAGCTTGCCTAATCAGCCCCAGCATTTT
TRBV18	TRBJ1-4	-	-	CASSPQGREKLFF	TGTGCCAGCTCACCCCAGGGCAGAGAAAAACTGTTTTTT
TRBV20-1	TRBJ1-1	-	-	CSARELTSAFF	TGCAGTGCTAGAGAGTTGACATCAGCTTTCTTT
TRBV19	TRBJ2-2	TRBD2	-	CASRTSSGTGELFF	TGTGCCAGTAGGACTTCTAGCGGGACCGGGGAGCTGTTTTTT
TRBV13	TRBJ1-1	-	-	CASSFLNTEAFF	TGTGCCAGCAGCTTCTTGAACACTGAAGCTTTCTTT
TRBV30	TRBJ1-1	-	-	CAWSFDVGTEAFF	TGTGCCTGGAGTTTTGACGTCGGCACTGAAGCTTTCTTT
TRBV24-1	TRBJ1-6	-	-	CATSDTGYLYNSPLHF	TGTGCCACCAGTGATACGGGGTATCTTTATAATTCACCCCTCCACTTT
TRBV6-6	TRBJ2-3	-	-	CASSHTGTSMRGTDTQYF	TGTGCCAGCAGTCACACCGGGACCAGCATGAGGGGCACAGATACGCAGTATTTT
TRBV7-2	TRBJ1-4	-	-	CASSFDPTNEKLFF	TGTGCCAGCAGCTTCGACCCAACTAATGAAAAACTGTTTTTT
TRBV27	TRBJ2-1	-	once	CASRRAGTAYNEQFF	TGTGCCAGCAGACGAGCCGGGACCGCATACAATGAGCAGTTCTTC
TRBV4-1	TRBJ1-2	TRBD1	-	CASSDGQGNYGYTF	TGCGCCAGCAGCGACGGACAGGGGAACTATGGCTACACCTTC
TRBV15	TRBJ2-3	-	-	CATSAPGPQITDTQYF	TGTGCCACCAGCGCACCGGGACCGCAAATCACAGATACGCAGTATTTT
TRBV6-6	TRBJ1-1	TRBD1	-	CASSYPGTGPSEAFF	TGTGCCAGCAGTTACCCCGGGACAGGTCCAAGTGAAGCTTTCTTT
TRBV11-2	TRBJ2-7	TRBD2	-	CASSPGYGTSTTYEQYF	TGTGCCAGCAGCCCTGGATACGGGACTAGCACAACCTACGAGCAGTACTTC
TRBV11-2	TRBJ1-2	-	-	CASSLDQTAYGYTF	TGTGCCAGCAGCTTAGATCAAACGGCCTATGGCTACACCTTC
TRBV7-2	TRBJ2-5	TRBD1	-	CASRRGGTGVLETQYF	TGTGCCAGCAGACGGGGTGGGACAGGGGTTCTAGAGACCCAGTACTTC
TRBV14	TRBJ2-2	TRBD2	once	CASSQTGGLAGGPWTGELFF	TGTGCCAGCAGCCAAACCGGCGGACTAGCGGGAGGGCCGTGGACCGGGGAGCTGTTTTTT
TRBV18	TRBJ2-5	-	once	CASSPSPGAGETQYF	TGTGCCAGCTCACCATCTCCGGGGGCCGGGGAGACCCAGTACTTC
TRBV30	TRBJ2-1	-	-	CAWNPGLSYNEQFF	TGTGCCTGGAACCCGGGTCTATCCTACAATGAGCAGTTCTTC
TRBV30	TRBJ1-1	-	-	CAWWGAMMNTEAFF	TGTGCCTGGTGGGGGGCAATGATGAACACTGAAGCTTTCTTT
TRBV12-3/TRBV12-4	TRBJ1-5	-	-	CASSLYSNQPQHF	TGTGCCAGCAGTTTATATAGCAATCAGCCCCAGCATTTT
TRBV12-3/TRBV12-4	TRBJ2-7	-	-	CASSDLLGPEQYF	TGTGCCAGCAGTGACCTTCTAGGTCCGGAGCAGTACTTC